The sequence of this T cell receptor (beta chain) was determined in a study of T cells after yellow fever vaccination. Study-wide context: With SMART-Seq v4 Ultra Low Input, the fractions containing low cell numbers were prepared. Study-wide points: Faster peaking, at day 5 versus 15, marked a secondary response that was weaker. Abundant clonotypes from the bulk population could get into FACS-sorted repertoires as contaminants.

V was clipped by 7 bases and J by 4 bases, with 14 bases between them. CDR1 and CDR2 (germline): WSHSY, SAAADI. This CDR3 region has 13 residues. This clonotype has a handful of counts. Its antigen is undetermined. TCRdb re-analysed the 5' RACE reads in MiXCR, keeping a single row per CDR3 protein. The sample carries roughly 170,000 distinct CDR3 sequences, approximately 6% recorded once. This chain uses TRBV10-2 with TRBJ2-7; D tentatively fits TRBD1 or TRBD2 (5 bases each). The sample was CD4+ T cells sorted from PBMCs, taken on the day of the first yellow fever vaccination. The sequence was obtained from a young man who received the YFV17D yellow fever vaccine. The CDR3 loop is CASTGDPGYEQYF. Written as DNA, the CDR3 is TGCGCCAGCACCGGGGACCCCGGGTACGAGCAGTACTTC.